One sample yielded the 14 T cell receptor beta chains listed below, sequenced in a study of a mutant IDH1 vaccine in newly diagnosed glioma. Some clones are missing from TCRdb's copy, which holds only in-frame ones; the method was immunoSEQ multiplex PCR. The sample shows approximately 66,000 clones, 84% of them seen only once. Stated time point: week 23, last vaccination. Each dose delivered 300 ug of mutant IDH1 20-mer peptide subcutaneously with imiquimod. For these receptors, no antigen is known. The source was PBMCs, collected from a glioma patient whose treatment included an IDH1 peptide vaccine. All receptors come from a young man with glioma.

The chain combines TRBV7-2 with TRBJ1-4; TRBD1 might be the D (5 bases). Germline CDR1 reads SGHTA; CDR2 reads FQGNSA. The V and J ends lost 5 bases and 8 bases respectively, with 15 bases between them. The CDR3 covers 14 residues. The CDR3: CASSQRGRPEKLFF. DNA of the CDR3: TGTGCCAGCAGCCAACGGGGCAGGCCAGAAAAACTGTTTTTT. Full variable domain (remainder filled in from reference TRBV7-2 and TRBJ1-4): GAGVSQSPSNKVTEKGKDVELRCDPISGHTALYWYRQSLGQGLEFLIYFQGNSAPDKSGLPSDRFSAERTGGSVSTLTIQRTQQEDSAVYLCASSQRGRPEKLFFGSGTQLSVL.

The chain joins TRBV6-5 to TRBJ1-2; D gene uncertain. Germline-derived CDR1 and CDR2 are MNHEY and SVGAGI. The V and J ends lost 7 bases and 4 bases respectively, with 19 bases between them. CDR3 length: 15 residues. As DNA, the CDR3 is TGTGCCAGCATCCCACTAAGGGAGGACGGCTATGGCTACACCTTC. It codes for CASIPLREDGYGYTF.

This clone was found a few times. J is TRBJ2-2 and V is TRBV9; D is possibly TRBD1 (7 bases). Germline V gives CDR1 SGDLS, CDR2 YYNGEE. This CDR3 comprises 16 residues. V shed 0 bases and J shed 3 bases, with 12 bases lying between them. In DNA, the CDR3 is TGTGCCAGCAGCGTAGGCAGGGGGAGGTACACCGGGGAGCTGTTTTTT. As protein: CASSVGRGRYTGELFF. The full variable domain, its missing parts supplied by reference TRBV9 and TRBJ2-2, is DSGVTQTPKHLITATGQRVTLRCSPRSGDLSVYWYQQSLDQGLQFLIQYYNGEERAKGNILERFSAQQFPDLHSELNLSSLELGDSALYFCASSVGRGRYTGELFFGEGSRLTVL.

There are a few counts of this clone. This rearrangement joins TRBV7-9 to TRBJ1-4; 9 bases line up with TRBD1. The CDR3 is made up of 16 amino acids. J was trimmed by 8 bases and V by 1 base; bases with no gene match: 8. Germline values: CDR1 SEHNR, CDR2 FQNEAQ (reference sequence). Here the CDR3 reads CASSLGTGTGSEKLFF. CDR3 DNA: TGTGCCAGCAGCTTAGGGACCGGGACAGGGTCCGAAAAACTGTTTTTT.

The chain recombines TRBV27 with TRBJ2-7; unclear D gene. The CDR3 has 12 amino acids. Germline V gives CDR1 MNHEY, CDR2 SMNVEV (reference sequence). Trimming removed 8 bases from V and 2 bases from J, with 10 bases in between. The DNA of the CDR3 is TGTGCCAGCGCCACTCTCACCTACGAGCAGTACTTC. Translating it yields CASATLTYEQYF.

The chain joins TRBV30 to TRBJ2-7; D perhaps matches TRBD2 (6 bases). This CDR3 region has 14 residues. Per the germline V gene, CDR1 is GTSNPN and CDR2 is SVGIG (reference sequence). V lost 0 bases to trimming and J lost 2 bases, with 11 bases between them. The CDR3 DNA follows: TGTGCCTGGAGTGTACAAGGCGGGGCCTACGAGCAGTACTTC. Encoded protein: CAWSVQGGAYEQYF.

The genes are TRBV10-3 and TRBJ2-5; the D is unclear. The CDR3 sequence is 12 residues long. The V gene's germline CDR1 is ENHRY and CDR2 SYGVKD. Trimming removed 0 bases at V and 5 bases at J, with 4 bases between. The CDR3 loop is CAISESGETQYF. CDR3 DNA sequence: TGTGCCATCAGTGAGTCGGGGGAGACCCAGTACTTC.

The chain combines TRBV19 with TRBJ2-7, with D perhaps TRBD2 (5 bases). The CDR3 length is 13 residues. Germline V gives CDR1 LNHDA, CDR2 SQIVND (reference sequence). V was cut by 4 bases and J by 4 bases, with 11 bases left in between. The CDR3 sequence is CASSREKGYEQYF. The CDR3 DNA sequence: TGTGCCAGTAGTAGGGAGAAGGGTTACGAGCAGTACTTC. Drawing the rest from reference TRBV19 and TRBJ2-7, the complete variable domain is DGGITQSPKYLFRKEGQNVTLSCEQNLNHDAMYWYRQDPGQGLRLIYYSQIVNDFQKGDIAEGYSVSREKKESFPLTVTSAQKNPTAFYLCASSREKGYEQYFGPGTRLTVT.

Remarks on this clone: Different DNA sequences within this sample yield the same CDR3. J is TRBJ2-5 and V is TRBV5-6; D gene uncertain. CDR3 size: 11 residues. Germline V gene lookup returns CDR1 SGHDT and CDR2 YYEEEE. Deletions cut 1 base from V and 4 bases from J, with 2 bases between. The CDR3 sequence: CASSLRETQYF. CDR3 nucleotides: TGTGCCAGCAGCTTGCGAGAGACCCAGTACTTC.

The chain links TRBV20-1 to TRBJ2-3; D remains unclear. The germline V gene has CDR1 DFQATT and CDR2 SNEGSKA (reference sequence). V was trimmed by 3 bases and J by 5 bases, leaving 3 bases between them. This CDR3 is built from 10 residues. The CDR3 is CSASLDTQYF. DNA of the CDR3: TGCAGTGCTAGTTTAGATACGCAGTATTTT.

The V call is TRBV11-2, the J call TRBJ1-1; 7 bases map to TRBD1. V shed 1 base and J 4 bases; nucleotides not matched to a gene: 6. Per germline, CDR1 SGHAT and CDR2 FQNNGV. CDR3 length: 15 residues. Here the CDR3 DNA reads TGTGCCAGCAGCTTAGTGCACAGGGGAGGCACTGAAGCTTTCTTT. This codes for CASSLVHRGGTEAFF.

V gene TRBV27 combines with J gene TRBJ1-2, with TRBD1 matching over 11 bases. With 0 bases clipped from V and 5 bases from J, the junction kept 14 bases outside the gene matches. The CDR3 runs to 19 residues. The germline V gene encodes CDR1 MNHEY and CDR2 SMNVEV (reference sequence). CDR3 sequence (DNA): TGTGCCAGCAGTTTATCGAGGGGGACAGGGGGACCCGCAAAATATGGCTACACCTTC. It encodes CASSLSRGTGGPAKYGYTF.

The J gene is TRBJ1-6, the V gene TRBV10-3; D gene unclear. Per germline, CDR1 ENHRY and CDR2 SYGVKD. Between the trimmed V and J ends, which lost 6 bases and 0 bases, there was a span of 6 bases. CDR3 length: 14 residues. The CDR3 nucleotides read TGTGCCATCAGGAGTAGCTCCTATAATTCACCCCTCCACTTT. Translated: CAIRSSSYNSPLHF.

The chain recombines TRBV27 with TRBJ2-1, with 7 nucleotides matching TRBD2. V dropped 6 bases and J dropped 2; count of bases not matched to a gene: 4. This CDR3 is built from 14 residues. The germline CDR1 and CDR2 sequences are MNHEY and SMNVEV (reference sequence). CDR3 sequence: CASRKLAAYNEQFF. CDR3 nucleotides: TGTGCCAGCAGAAAGCTAGCGGCCTACAATGAGCAGTTCTTC.